Below, 27 T cell receptor beta chains from the same sample are listed, as sequenced in a study of T-cell reconstitution after alpha-beta-depleted transplantation in children. A library of TCRbeta sequences, prepared with unique molecular identifiers, was generated. In TCRdb, the PCR reads were re-called with MiXCR into one record per CDR3 protein. The table lists more than 85,000 distinct CDR3 sequences, under 7% of them singletons. This sample comprised PBMCs, mostly from graft donor cells, obtained 60 days after TCRalphabeta/CD19-depleted stem cell transplant. Receptors were obtained from a female patient aged 2-15 years who had a stem cell transplant for Fanconi anemia, so the T cells may come from the graft donor.

The chain combines TRBV3-1 with TRBJ1-4; D is ambiguous. Germline V gene data show CDR1 as LGHDT and CDR2 as YNNKEL (reference sequence). V was clipped by 1 base and J by 4 bases, with 7 bases between them. This CDR3 is built from 14 residues. The CDR3 loop is CASSQGRNNEKLFF. The CDR3 coding sequence is TGTGCCAGCAGCCAAGGGAGGAATAATGAAAAACTGTTTTTT.

This clonotype was detected many times. The V and J genes are TRBV12-3 or TRBV12-4 and TRBJ2-1; D is tentatively TRBD1 or TRBD2 (6 bases each). Trimming removed 3 bases at V and 0 bases at J, with 9 bases between. The CDR3 covers 15 residues. In nucleotides, the CDR3 is TGTGCCAGCAGTTTGGGGGGCCCCTCCTACAATGAGCAGTTCTTC. Translated: CASSLGGPSYNEQFF.

This clonotype was counted many times. This sequence joins TRBV7-3 and TRBJ2-3; 11 bases align to TRBD2. The CDR3 is 18 amino acids. The germline V gene encodes CDR1 SGHTA and CDR2 FQGTGA. The ends lost 0 bases at V and 0 bases at J; junction bases unmatched: 5. The CDR3, as DNA: TGTGCCAGCAGCTTAACACTAGCGGGAGAGCTTAGCACAGATACGCAGTATTTT. Its protein product is CASSLTLAGELSTDTQYF.

At least ten counts were recorded for this clonotype. V usage is TRBV12-3 or TRBV12-4 and J usage is TRBJ2-2; tentatively, D is TRBD1 (6 bases). Trimming removed 2 bases at V and 4 bases at J, with 8 bases between. CDR3 length: 14 amino acids. CDR3 protein: CASSLTGSTGELFF. Written as DNA, the CDR3 is TGTGCCAGCAGTTTAACAGGGTCCACCGGGGAGCTGTTTTTT.

Ten or more counts support this clonotype. The CDR3 is CSVEEGVGTGSGNTIYF. The CDR3 bases are TGCAGCGTTGAAGAAGGAGTCGGGACAGGGTCAGGAAACACCATATATTTT. V is TRBV29-1 and J is TRBJ1-3; TRBD1 matches at 9 bases. The germline V gene encodes CDR1 SQVTM and CDR2 ANQGSEA. The CDR3 is 17 amino acids. J gave up 4 bases and V 0 bases, and 10 bases lay outside the gene matches.

Ten or more counts support this clonotype. V and J are TRBV3-1 and TRBJ2-3; 10 bases align to TRBD1. V was clipped by 10 bases and J by 6 bases; unmatched bases: 7. The CDR3 has 13 amino acids. In germline, CDR1 is LGHDT, CDR2 YNNKEL (reference sequence). CDR3 region: CATGTGAADTQYF. DNA for the CDR3: TGTGCCACCGGGACAGGGGCAGCGGATACGCAGTATTTT.

This clonotype was seen only a few times. V gene TRBV28 combines with J gene TRBJ2-4; 7 bases line up with TRBD1. After removal of 6 bases from V and 2 bases from J, the junction contained 13 bases not matched to a gene. The CDR3 is 17 residues long. Per germline, CDR1 MDHEN and CDR2 SYDVKM. The CDR3 bases are TGTGCCAGCAGGAGACTCCGGGACAGAATTACCAAAAACATTCAGTACTTC. As protein: CASRRLRDRITKNIQYF.

Comments on this clonotype: This may stem from a read error, because a much larger clone lies one nucleotide away. The V gene is TRBV28, the J gene TRBJ1-2; 7 bases align to TRBD1. Germline V lookup: CDR1 MDHEN, CDR2 SYDVKM. The CDR3 length is 18 residues. CDR3 coding DNA: TGTGCCAGCAGTTACCTAGACGGGACAGCAACTTTTAACTATGGCTACTCCTTC. Its translation is CASSYLDGTATFNYGYSF.

This clonotype occurred many times. The V call is TRBV29-1, the J call TRBJ2-1; 16 bases fit TRBD2. This CDR3 is built from 14 residues. The V gene end was trimmed by 6 bases and the J gene end by 9 bases; junction bases not matched to a gene: 5. The V gene's germline CDR1 is SQVTM and CDR2 ANQGSEA. For the CDR3, the DNA is TGCAGCGTCGGGACTAGCGGGGGGGCTGGTGAGCAGTTCTTC. Translated: CSVGTSGGAGEQFF.

This clonotype was observed a few times. The gene calls are TRBV7-2 and TRBJ2-5, with 8 bases that match TRBD2. Germline CDR1 is SGHTA and CDR2 is FQGNSA. The length of the CDR3 is 15 residues. V lost 0 bases and J lost 5; bases outside the gene matches: 5. CDR3 protein: CASSLAGAGDETQYF. DNA of the CDR3: TGTGCCAGCAGCTTAGCGGGAGCGGGGGATGAGACCCAGTACTTC.

This clonotype has a count of ten or more. The chain is built from TRBV18 and TRBJ2-5, with D tentatively TRBD1 (5 bases). The CDR3 length is 15 residues. Germline V gives CDR1 KGHSH, CDR2 LQKENI. Trimming cost V 5 bases and J 7 bases, with 20 bases left between them. The CDR3 bases are TGTGCCAGCTCATTTTCGGCAGGGAATTCGGCGACCCAGTACTTC. Translated, it gives CASSFSAGNSATQYF.

This clonotype was seen at least ten times. V and J are TRBV20-1 and TRBJ2-3; D remains unclear. In germline, CDR1 is DFQATT, CDR2 SNEGSKA (reference sequence). V dropped 0 bases and J dropped 1 base, with 8 bases sitting between them. There are 14 residues in the CDR3. CDR3: CSARDPRGTDTQYF. As DNA, the CDR3 is TGCAGTGCTAGAGATCCCCGAGGCACAGATACGCAGTATTTT.

This chain uses TRBV20-1 with TRBJ2-1, with a possible D match to TRBD2 (6 bases). V lost 0 bases to trimming and J lost 2 bases, with 11 bases between them. CDR3 length: 15 residues. Germline CDR1 reads DFQATT; CDR2 reads SNEGSKA (reference sequence). The CDR3 DNA follows: TGCAGTGCTAGAGATCCGACTAGTACCTACAATGAGCAGTTCTTC. It encodes CSARDPTSTYNEQFF.

There are many counts of this clonotype. V gene TRBV4-2 combines with J gene TRBJ2-7, with D possibly being TRBD2 (5 bases). Trimming removed 2 bases at V and 0 bases at J, with 11 bases between. Germline CDR1 is LGHNA and CDR2 is YNFKEQ. The CDR3 has 15 amino acids. The CDR3 nucleotides are TGTGCCAGCAGCCAACAGCGGACGAACTCCTACGAGCAGTACTTC. Translated: CASSQQRTNSYEQYF.

This clonotype was observed many times. This rearrangement joins TRBV28 to TRBJ2-2; the D gene is possibly TRBD2 (6 bases). The CDR3 is 16 amino acids. Trimming removed 5 bases at V and 5 bases at J, with 18 bases between. Germline-derived CDR1 and CDR2 are MDHEN and SYDVKM. Here the CDR3 DNA reads TGTGCCAGCAGTGTAGCTGGGGGGATCGGGACCGGGGAGCTGTTTTTT. Encoded protein: CASSVAGGIGTGELFF.

This clonotype was recorded many times. This rearrangement joins TRBV5-1 to TRBJ2-1, with a tentative D call TRBD2 (6 bases). The germline CDR1 and CDR2 sequences are SGHRS and YFSETQ. The CDR3 is 16 amino acids. Trimming removed 0 bases at V and 0 bases at J, with 10 bases between. DNA for the CDR3: TGCGCCAGCAGCTTGGGGGGGGTTTTCTCCTACAATGAGCAGTTCTTC. Protein product: CASSLGGVFSYNEQFF.

This clonotype has at least ten counts. This chain links TRBV3-1 with TRBJ2-1; tentative D call: TRBD2 (5 bases). Deletions cut 0 bases from V and 12 bases from J, with 12 bases between. This CDR3 has 13 residues. CDR1 is LGHDT, CDR2 YNNKEL, per germline (reference sequence). Here the CDR3 reads CASSQERLFGQFF. The DNA for the CDR3 is TGTGCCAGCAGCCAAGAGAGACTATTTGGGCAGTTCTTC.

CDR3 protein: CASSGQGAGGANVLTF. The CDR3 DNA reads as TGCGCCAGCTCTGGGCAGGGGGCAGGAGGGGCCAACGTCCTGACTTTC. The chain uses TRBV5-1 and TRBJ2-6; TRBD1 aligns across 8 bases. The length of the CDR3 is 16 residues. V was pared by 7 bases and J by 4 bases, with 10 bases of the junction left unmatched. From germline, CDR1 is SGHRS and CDR2 YFSETQ.

This clonotype was seen only a few times. The rearrangement uses TRBV5-1 and TRBJ1-2, with D possibly matching TRBD1 (6 bases). Germline V gives CDR1 SGHRS, CDR2 YFSETQ. The length of the CDR3 is 15 residues. Trimming pared 3 bases from V and 0 bases from J, leaving 12 bases between. As DNA, the CDR3 is TGCGCCAGCAGCTGGGACACTGAACCTAACTATGGCTACACCTTC. Translation: CASSWDTEPNYGYTF.

With regard to this clonotype: One junction end does not reproduce the germline sequence, and a read error may be involved. CDR3 nucleotide sequence: TGTGCCACCAGCCAAGATATTGGGACTAGCGGCTCCTACGAGCAGTACTTC. This codes for CATSQDIGTSGSYEQYF. The chain has TRBV3-1 and TRBJ2-7; 11 bases line up with TRBD2. CDR3 length: 17 residues. The germline CDR1 and CDR2 sequences are LGHDT and YNNKEL (reference sequence).

The sample holds many counts of this clonotype. This chain links TRBV30 with TRBJ2-1; possibly TRBD2 for D (6 bases). The V and J ends lost 1 base and 7 bases respectively, with 11 bases between them. The CDR3 loop spans 13 amino acids. Germline lookup yields CDR1 GTSNPN and CDR2 SVGIG (reference sequence). Here the CDR3 reads CAWSGDLRNEQFF. The CDR3 region has the DNA TGTGCCTGGAGTGGGGACTTAAGGAATGAGCAGTTCTTC.

In this sample, this clonotype turned up a few times. The chain carries TRBV20-1 and TRBJ1-5, with D possibly being TRBD1 (5 bases). V lost 2 bases to trimming and J lost 0 bases, with 11 bases between them. The length of the CDR3 is 15 residues. From germline, CDR1 is DFQATT and CDR2 SNEGSKA (reference sequence). CDR3 coding DNA: TGCAGTGCTAGATCGGGGCCATATAGCAATCAGCCCCAGCATTTT. Its protein product is CSARSGPYSNQPQHF.

This clonotype was recorded many times. The chain is built from TRBV9 and TRBJ2-3; D is ambiguous. Trimming took 0 bases from V and 2 from J, leaving 4 bases between them. The CDR3 spans 13 residues. Germline-derived CDR1 and CDR2 are SGDLS and YYNGEE. CDR3: CASSVDNTDTQYF. The CDR3 DNA sequence: TGTGCCAGCAGCGTAGACAACACAGATACGCAGTATTTT.

At least ten counts were recorded for this clonotype. The chain uses TRBV4-1 and TRBJ2-2; unclear D gene. Trimming pared 0 bases from V and 2 bases from J, leaving 4 bases between. In germline, CDR1 is MGHRA, CDR2 YSYEKL. This CDR3 contains 14 residues. CDR3 nucleotide sequence: TGCGCCAGCAGCCAAGAAAGCAACACCGGGGAGCTGTTTTTT. This translates into CASSQESNTGELFF.

This clonotype was observed many times. The chain recombines TRBV12-3 or TRBV12-4 with TRBJ2-7; 7 bases agree with TRBD2. V gave up 6 bases and J gave up 1 base; unmatched junction bases: 3. The CDR3 covers 13 residues. CDR3 DNA: TGTGCCAGCAGGGCTAGCGGATCCTACGAGCAGTACTTC. It is translated as CASRASGSYEQYF.

The chain carries TRBV10-3 and TRBJ2-3; D perhaps matches TRBD1 (5 bases). Trimming stripped 6 bases from V and 1 base from J, with 5 bases between. The length of the CDR3 is 12 residues. Germline values: CDR1 ENHRY, CDR2 SYGVKD. The CDR3 DNA reads as TGTGCCATCAGGGGGCGCACAGATACGCAGTATTTT. It encodes CAIRGRTDTQYF.

This clonotype occurred a few times. This sequence joins TRBV18 and TRBJ1-1; D may be TRBD1 (5 bases). Germline V gene data show CDR1 as KGHSH and CDR2 as LQKENI. Deletions cut 2 bases from V and 10 bases from J, with 11 bases between. The CDR3 runs 12 residues. CDR3 nucleotides: TGTGCCAGCTCACCAATGGGGGAACGAGCTTTCTTT. Encoded protein: CASSPMGERAFF.